One sample yielded the 14 T cell receptor beta chains listed below, sequenced in a study of cytomegalovirus exposure and HLA in healthy donors. Researchers ran the PCR with 60 Vbeta and 13 Jbeta primers. Clones were read by immunoSEQ multiplex PCR, and TCRdb kept only the in-frame ones, dropping some. This sample's table has 120,000 or so clones. Sequenced sample: PBMCs. The receptor source for this set is a man in his late teens or twenties in good health and CMV-seronegative.

CDR3 loop: CASSETGINEQFF. CDR3 coding DNA: TGTGCCAGCAGTGAGACAGGGATTAATGAGCAGTTCTTC. The V gene is TRBV25-1, the J gene TRBJ2-1; 7 positions agree with TRBD1. CDR3 size: 13 residues. J was trimmed by 7 bases and V by 3 bases; bases with no gene match: 3. Germline loops: CDR1 MGHDK, CDR2 SYGVNS.

The chain's CDR3 is CASRPSGTSTDTQYF. In nucleotides, the CDR3 is TGTGCCAGCAGACCTAGCGGGACATCCACAGATACGCAGTATTTT. The genes are TRBV27 and TRBJ2-3; TRBD2 agrees at 9 bases. V lost 6 bases to trimming and J lost 2 bases; unmatched junction nucleotides: 6. Germline CDR1 reads MNHEY; CDR2 reads SMNVEV (reference sequence). CDR3 length: 15 residues.

V gene TRBV25-1 combines with J gene TRBJ2-2; 9 nucleotides agree with TRBD2. Germline loops: CDR1 MGHDK, CDR2 SYGVNS. V lost 1 base, J lost 3 bases, and 3 bases stayed unmatched. The CDR3 is 16 residues long. CDR3 loop: CASSELGGRDTGELFF. The CDR3 bases are TGTGCCAGCAGTGAATTGGGCGGGAGGGACACCGGGGAGCTGTTTTTT. The full variable domain, completed using reference TRBV25-1 and TRBJ2-2, is EADIYQTPRYLVIGTGKKITLECSQTMGHDKMYWYQQDPGMELHLIHYSYGVNSTEKGDLSSESTVSRIRTEHFPLTLESARPSHTSQYLCASSELGGRDTGELFFGEGSRLTVL.

The chain combines TRBV5-1 with TRBJ2-3; 8 positions match TRBD2. CDR1 and CDR2 from the germline V gene are SGHRS and YFSETQ. The CDR3 has 16 amino acids. V was clipped by 0 bases and J by 5 bases; unmatched bases: 8. CDR3 loop: CASSLAVGGAQDTQYF. The DNA of the CDR3 is TGCGCCAGCAGCTTGGCCGTCGGGGGGGCGCAAGATACGCAGTATTTT.

The chain joins TRBV19 to TRBJ1-3; TRBD1 agrees at 9 bases. The germline gives CDR1 LNHDA, CDR2 SQIVND (reference sequence). The CDR3 contains 17 residues. V lost 2 bases to trimming and J lost 4 bases; unmatched junction nucleotides: 9. The CDR3 DNA is TGTGCCAGTAGTATACCCCTCGGGACAGGGATAGGAAACACCATATATTTT. Translated, it gives CASSIPLGTGIGNTIYF.

The chain carries TRBV10-1 and TRBJ2-7; 8 bases are shared with TRBD1. Germline trimming cut 2 bases from V and 6 bases from J; bases unmatched to any gene: 6. The CDR3 has 14 amino acids. CDR1 and CDR2 from the germline V gene are WNHNN and SYGVQD (reference sequence). Written as DNA, the CDR3 is TGCGCCAGCAGTGAGGAGATACAGGGGGGCGAGCAGTACTTC. Residues: CASSEEIQGGEQYF.

The rearrangement joins TRBV19 to TRBJ1-5, with TRBD1 matching over 9 bases. The CDR3 length is 18 residues. Germline CDR1 LNHDA, CDR2 SQIVND (reference sequence). Trimming at V came to 4 bases and at J to 4 bases, leaving 14 bases not matched to a gene. The DNA of the CDR3 is TGTGCCAGTAGTAACCGGGACAGGGTAGGTTTTTGGAATCAGCCCCAGCATTTT. It codes for CASSNRDRVGFWNQPQHF.

The gene calls are TRBV5-1 and TRBJ1-1; 8 positions match TRBD1. Germline trimming cut 6 bases from V and 5 bases from J; bases unmatched to any gene: 3. Looked up from germline, CDR1 is SGHRS and CDR2 is YFSETQ. The CDR3 length is 12 residues. The CDR3 coding sequence is TGCGCCAGCACCCGGACAGGGACTGAAGCTTTCTTT. Translated: CASTRTGTEAFF.

The genes are TRBV19 and TRBJ2-1; D is perhaps TRBD2 (6 bases). Germline loops: CDR1 LNHDA, CDR2 SQIVND (reference sequence). V shed 3 bases and J shed 12 bases, with 12 bases lying between them. The length of the CDR3 is 12 residues. CDR3 in amino acids: CASSMGLSRQFF. CDR3 in DNA: TGTGCCAGTAGTATGGGACTTTCTCGGCAGTTCTTC.

The genes are TRBV13 and TRBJ2-1; tentative D call: TRBD1 (6 bases). Germline V gene data show CDR1 as PRHDT and CDR2 as FYEKMQ (reference sequence). V was pared by 2 bases and J by 7 bases, with 12 bases between. CDR3 length: 14 amino acids. The CDR3 here is CASSLTGTQNEQFF. Here the CDR3 DNA reads TGTGCCAGCAGCTTAACAGGGACCCAGAATGAGCAGTTCTTC.

This sequence joins TRBV6-1 and TRBJ1-4; D is unresolved. The CDR3 has 13 residues. Germline V CDR1 and CDR2: MNHNS, SASEGT. Between the trimmed V and J ends, which lost 9 bases and 0 bases, there was a span of 8 bases. The CDR3, as DNA: TGTGCCAGTAGGAGAGCAACTAATGAAAAACTGTTTTTT. Translating gives CASRRATNEKLFF.

CDR3 region: CASSRDAGDGYTF. The CDR3 coding sequence is TGTGCCAGCAGCCGCGACGCGGGGGATGGCTACACCTTC. The chain has TRBV5-6 and TRBJ1-2, with D maybe TRBD1 (5 bases). The V and J ends lost 4 bases and 6 bases respectively, with 13 bases between them. The CDR3 sequence is 13 residues long. Germline CDR1 SGHDT, CDR2 YYEEEE.

V usage is TRBV7-8 and J usage is TRBJ2-5, with D tentatively TRBD1 (6 bases). With the DNA end fitting TRBJ2-7 better, the J assignment may be wrong. Germline CDR1 is SGHVS and CDR2 is FQNEAQ. The CDR3 spans 17 residues. The CDR3 nucleotides are TGTGCCAGCAGCTTAGTCTCACAGGGCGAGCTCTCCTACGAGCAGTACTTC. Translation: CASSLVSQGELSYEQYF.

The chain employs TRBV4-2 and TRBJ1-2, with a possible D match to TRBD1 (6 bases). Per germline, CDR1 LGHNA and CDR2 YNFKEQ. Trimming left V 7 bases short and J 2 bases short, with 11 bases between. The CDR3 has 13 residues. CDR3 in DNA: TGTGCCAGCACCACTGGGACAAACTATGGCTACACCTTC. Amino acid sequence: CASTTGTNYGYTF.